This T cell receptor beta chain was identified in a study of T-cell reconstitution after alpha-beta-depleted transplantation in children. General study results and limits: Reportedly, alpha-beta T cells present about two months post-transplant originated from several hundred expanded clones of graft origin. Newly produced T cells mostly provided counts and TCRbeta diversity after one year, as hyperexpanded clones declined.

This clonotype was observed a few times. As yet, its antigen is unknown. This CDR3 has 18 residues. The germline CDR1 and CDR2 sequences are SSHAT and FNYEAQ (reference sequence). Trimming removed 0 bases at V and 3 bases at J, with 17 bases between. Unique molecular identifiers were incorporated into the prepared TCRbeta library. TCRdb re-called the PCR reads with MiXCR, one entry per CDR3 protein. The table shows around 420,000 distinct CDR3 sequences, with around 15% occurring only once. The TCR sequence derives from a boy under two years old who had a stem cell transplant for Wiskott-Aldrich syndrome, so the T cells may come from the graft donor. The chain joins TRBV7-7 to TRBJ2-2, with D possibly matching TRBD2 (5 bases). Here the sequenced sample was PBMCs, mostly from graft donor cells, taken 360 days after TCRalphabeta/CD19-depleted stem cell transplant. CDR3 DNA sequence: TGTGCCAGCAGCTTAGCGCTTGAGGGAACGAAGGACACCGGGGAGCTGTTTTTT. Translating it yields CASSLALEGTKDTGELFF.